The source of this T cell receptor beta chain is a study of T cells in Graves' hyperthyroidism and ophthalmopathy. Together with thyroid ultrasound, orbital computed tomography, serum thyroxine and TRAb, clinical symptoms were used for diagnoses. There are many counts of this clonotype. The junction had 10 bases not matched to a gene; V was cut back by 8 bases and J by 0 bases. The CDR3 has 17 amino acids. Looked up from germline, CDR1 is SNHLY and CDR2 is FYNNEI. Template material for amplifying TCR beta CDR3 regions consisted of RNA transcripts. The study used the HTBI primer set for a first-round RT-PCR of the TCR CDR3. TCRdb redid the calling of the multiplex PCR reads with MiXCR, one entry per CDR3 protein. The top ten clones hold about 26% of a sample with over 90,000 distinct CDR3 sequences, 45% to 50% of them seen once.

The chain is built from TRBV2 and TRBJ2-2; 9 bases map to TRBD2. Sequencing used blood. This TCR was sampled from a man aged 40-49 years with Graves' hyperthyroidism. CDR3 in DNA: TGTGCCAGCTCCCCCATGAGCGGGGGGCCGAACACCGGGGAGCTGTTTTTT. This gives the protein CASSPMSGGPNTGELFF.